This T cell receptor beta chain emerged from a study of control samples from healthy donors and cancer patients. TCRdb's table, derived via immunoSEQ multiplex PCR, lists solely in-frame clones and lacks some. The sample consists of about 140,000 clones, roughly nine tenths of them appearing once. V shed 5 bases and J 0 bases; nucleotides not matched to a gene: 9. The CDR3 is made up of 16 amino acids. The germline V gene encodes CDR1 SEHNR and CDR2 FQNEAQ (reference sequence). This clone appeared once. The sequencing input was blood. The chain uses TRBV7-9 and TRBJ1-1; TRBD1 agrees at 7 bases. The receptor was derived from a man aged 18 to 35 in good health. The CDR3 here is CASSGGTEFMNTEAFF. The DNA for the CDR3 is TGTGCCAGCAGCGGGGGGACAGAGTTCATGAACACTGAAGCTTTCTTT.